This TCR beta chain stems from a study of technical replicates of blood from a handful of donors (dated by TCRdb to about 2017). The table lists this clone with a count of one. The clone's antigen remains unknown. The junction differs from germline at one of its ends, possibly a read error. Receptor amplification or capture employed the immunoSEQ multiplex PCR assay. Here the immuneACCESS table is served through TCRdb, limited to in-frame sequences with V and J called. Missing clones are a known gap in these copies; in checked studies unresolved V genes cover under half, and the rest lacks a known reason. Here the sample has 45,000 to 60,000 clones; approximately 94% occur a single time. Jointly, the top ten make up approximately 2.9% of the sample. The CDR3 covers 13 residues, taking in both the cysteine and the phenylalanine. Only the CDR3 portion is preserved as DNA: 39 bases, with reading frame beginning at the first base. CDR1 MNHNS and CDR2 SASEGT were looked up in the germline V gene.

The sample comprised PBMCs. This chain joins TRBV6-1 to TRBJ2-1; 8 central nucleotides agree with TRBD2. The sequence came from a human donor in good health. Some clones in this sample may be carry-over from other donors' samples. The nucleotide sequence reads as follows: TGTGCCAGCAGTGAATGGATAGCGGGGACAAAGATCTTC. It translates as CASSEWIAGTKIF.